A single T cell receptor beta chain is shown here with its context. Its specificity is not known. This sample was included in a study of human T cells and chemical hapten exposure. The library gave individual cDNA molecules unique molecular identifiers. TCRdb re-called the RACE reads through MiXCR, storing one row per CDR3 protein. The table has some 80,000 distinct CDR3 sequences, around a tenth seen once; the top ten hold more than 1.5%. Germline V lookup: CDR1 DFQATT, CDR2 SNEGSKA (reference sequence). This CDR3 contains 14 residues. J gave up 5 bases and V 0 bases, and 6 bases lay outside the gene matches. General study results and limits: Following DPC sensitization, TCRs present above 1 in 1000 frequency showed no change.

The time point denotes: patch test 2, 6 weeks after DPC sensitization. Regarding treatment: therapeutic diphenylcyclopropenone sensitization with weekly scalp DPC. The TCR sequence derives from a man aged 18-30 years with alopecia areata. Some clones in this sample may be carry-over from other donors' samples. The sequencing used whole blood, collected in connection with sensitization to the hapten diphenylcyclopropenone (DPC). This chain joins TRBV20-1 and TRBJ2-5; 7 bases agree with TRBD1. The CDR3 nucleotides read TGCAGTGCTAGAGATCGAGGGGGCCGGGAGACCCAGTACTTC. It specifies CSARDRGGRETQYF.